One sample yielded the 24 T cell receptor beta chains listed below, sequenced in a study of cytomegalovirus exposure and HLA in healthy donors. Both 60 Vbeta primers and 13 Jbeta primers went into the PCR. TCRdb's copy holds only in-frame clones and misses some; the assay was immunoSEQ multiplex PCR. The sample lists some 150,000 clones; approximately 80% were seen once. Sequencing was carried out using PBMCs. These receptor sequences come from a man aged 50 to 60 in good health and CMV-seropositive.

This clone was found many times. This sequence joins TRBV7-3 and TRBJ2-1, with 11 positions matching TRBD2. J gave up 9 bases and V 6 bases, and 16 bases lay outside the gene matches. The germline V gene has CDR1 SGHTA and CDR2 FQGTGA. The length of the CDR3 is 17 residues. The CDR3 loop reads CASSQMSYSGGASEQFF. The CDR3 DNA reads TGTGCCAGCAGTCAAATGTCCTATAGCGGGGGGGCCAGTGAGCAGTTCTTC.

The rearrangement links TRBV11-2 to TRBJ1-6; TRBD1 agrees at 7 bases. With V trimmed by 1 base and J by 5 bases, 5 bases remained unmatched. The CDR3 spans 16 residues. CDR1 and CDR2 (germline): SGHAT, FQNNGV. CDR3 coding DNA: TGTGCCAGCAGCTTAGGGGCAGGGGGTGATAATTCACCCCTCCACTTT. It encodes CASSLGAGGDNSPLHF. The whole variable domain, filled in from reference TRBV11-2 and TRBJ1-6, reads EAGVAQSPRYKIIEKRQSVAFWCNPISGHATLYWYQQILGQGPKLLIQFQNNGVVDDSQLPKDRFSAERLKGVDSTLKIQPAKLEDSAVYLCASSLGAGGDNSPLHFGNGTRLTVT.

This clone was seen just once. The chain recombines TRBV6-6 with TRBJ1-3, with D hard to call. V was trimmed by 2 bases and J by 0 bases, leaving 8 bases between them. CDR1 is MNHNY, CDR2 SVGAGI, per germline (reference sequence). The CDR3 is 15 amino acids. CDR3: CASSYPGTSGNTIYF. The DNA for the CDR3 is TGTGCCAGCAGTTACCCGGGTACCTCTGGAAACACCATATATTTT.

V gene TRBV9 combines with J gene TRBJ2-7; a weak D match, TRBD2 (7 bases). The CDR3 length is 14 residues. The germline V gene has CDR1 SGDLS and CDR2 YYNGEE. The V end lost 0 bases, the J end lost 6 bases, and 13 bases lay between the germline ends. CDR3 in DNA: TGTGCCAGCAGCGTAGGAATGGGAGGGGGCGAGCAGTACTTC. Translated, it gives CASSVGMGGGEQYF.

Only a few counts were recorded for this clone. This chain connects TRBV9 to TRBJ2-2; the match to TRBD2 covers 10 bases. This CDR3 region has 19 residues. Germline V gives CDR1 SGDLS, CDR2 YYNGEE. V was clipped by 2 bases and J by 0 bases; unmatched bases: 10. In DNA form, the CDR3 reads TGTGCCAGCAGCGTCGCCGCCCCGGGGACTAGCGCGAACACCGGGGAGCTGTTTTTT. This codes for CASSVAAPGTSANTGELFF.

Only one count was recorded for this clone. The rearrangement joins TRBV7-9 to TRBJ1-4; 9 nucleotides match TRBD1. In germline, CDR1 is SEHNR, CDR2 FQNEAQ (reference sequence). The ends lost 8 bases at V and 2 bases at J; junction bases unmatched: 6. This CDR3 contains 15 residues. CDR3 DNA sequence: TGTGCCAGCGATGGAGGACAGGGGACTAATGAAAAACTGTTTTTT. This codes for CASDGGQGTNEKLFF.

The gene calls are TRBV19 and TRBJ1-5, with D possibly TRBD1 on 5 matching bases. Germline V gene lookup returns CDR1 LNHDA and CDR2 SQIVND (reference sequence). The CDR3 length is 11 residues. V lost 10 bases and J 4 bases, leaving 8 bases between the germline ends. CDR3 sequence (DNA): TGTGCCACAGGGTGGAATCAGCCCCAGCATTTT. It encodes CATGWNQPQHF.

The chain has TRBV5-1 and TRBJ2-7; TRBD1 matches 9 bases. Germline V CDR1 and CDR2: SGHRS, YFSETQ. This CDR3 is 14 amino acids long. With V trimmed by 4 bases and J by 5 bases, 7 bases remained unmatched. The CDR3 DNA follows: TGCGCCAGCAGCCCTAGGACAGGGGCCAACGAGCAGTACTTC. This translates into CASSPRTGANEQYF.

This clone has a single count. The chain couples TRBV11-3 to TRBJ2-7; D call uncertain. The CDR3 loop spans 13 amino acids. The V end was cut by 2 bases, the J end by 0 bases, with 5 bases between. The germline CDR1 and CDR2 sequences are SGHNT and YENEEA. The CDR3 DNA reads as TGTGCCAGCAGCTTATCAGGCTCCTACGAGCAGTACTTC. Translation gives CASSLSGSYEQYF. Together with reference TRBV11-3 and TRBJ2-7, the CDR3 gives the full variable domain: EAGVVQSPRYKIIEKKQPVAFWCNPISGHNTLYWYLQNLGQGPELLIRYENEEAVDDSQLPKDRFSAERLKGVDSTLKIQPAELGDSAVYLCASSLSGSYEQYFGPGTRLTVT.

The V and J genes are TRBV9 and TRBJ2-7, with D perhaps TRBD2 (5 bases). This CDR3 is built from 15 residues. The V gene's germline CDR1 is SGDLS and CDR2 YYNGEE. V gave up 4 bases and J gave up 2 bases, with 16 bases separating them. This CDR3 is CASSPRGSIPYEQYF. CDR3 bases: TGTGCCAGCAGCCCCCGGGGATCAATCCCCTACGAGCAGTACTTC.

V usage is TRBV10-3 and J usage is TRBJ2-4; 11 bases map to TRBD1. J gave up 3 bases and V 6 bases, and 4 bases lay outside the gene matches. CDR3 length: 15 amino acids. CDR1 ENHRY and CDR2 SYGVKD come from the germline V gene. CDR3 residues: CAIRGDRGGKNIQYF. The CDR3 DNA reads TGTGCCATCAGGGGGGACAGGGGGGGCAAAAACATTCAGTACTTC.

The CDR3: CASSYGGELFF. The DNA for the CDR3 is TGTGCCAGCTCATACGGCGGGGAGCTGTTTTTT. This rearrangement joins TRBV18 to TRBJ2-2; unclear D gene. Trimming removed 5 bases from V and 7 bases from J, with 5 bases in between. The CDR3 totals 11 residues. Per the germline V gene, CDR1 is KGHSH and CDR2 is LQKENI.

The chain employs TRBV6-1 and TRBJ2-7, with 7 nucleotides matching TRBD1. Per germline, CDR1 MNHNS and CDR2 SASEGT. V was pared by 4 bases and J by 3 bases, with 9 bases of the junction left unmatched. The CDR3 runs 15 residues. The CDR3 protein is CASSVSGQLNYEQYF. CDR3 coding DNA: TGTGCCAGCAGTGTGTCGGGACAGCTAAACTACGAGCAGTACTTC.

This chain links TRBV10-3 with TRBJ1-2, with a tentative D call TRBD1 (6 bases). V was clipped by 0 bases and J by 6 bases, with 14 bases between them. Germline CDR1 reads ENHRY; CDR2 reads SYGVKD. The CDR3 loop spans 15 amino acids. The CDR3 here is CAISESTGGKDGYTF. The CDR3 DNA reads as TGTGCCATCAGTGAGTCGACTGGGGGCAAGGATGGCTACACCTTC.

This rearrangement joins TRBV30 to TRBJ1-5; D perhaps matches TRBD1 (6 bases). Germline values: CDR1 GTSNPN, CDR2 SVGIG (reference sequence). Trimming removed 5 bases from V and 2 bases from J, with 13 bases in between. The CDR3 extends over 14 amino acids. CDR3 coding DNA: TGTGCCTGGGATACAGGGTACGGCAATCAGCCCCAGCATTTT. This encodes CAWDTGYGNQPQHF.

The gene calls are TRBV18 and TRBJ2-1, with 7 bases matching TRBD1. CDR1 is KGHSH, CDR2 LQKENI, per germline. CDR3 size: 14 residues. With V trimmed by 2 bases and J by 5 bases, 3 bases remained unmatched. CDR3 nucleotides: TGTGCCAGCTCACCAAACAGGGGCCACAATGAGCAGTTCTTC. This encodes CASSPNRGHNEQFF.

There are a few counts of this clone. V gene TRBV4-3 combines with J gene TRBJ2-7; 7 nucleotides line up with TRBD1. After removal of 1 base from V and 1 base from J, the junction contained 4 bases not matched to a gene. Germline V gene lookup returns CDR1 LGHNA and CDR2 YSLEER. The CDR3 is made up of 15 amino acids. The CDR3 reads CASSQVAGGSYEQYF. As DNA, the CDR3 is TGCGCCAGCAGCCAAGTTGCAGGGGGTTCCTACGAGCAGTACTTC.

This clone was found once. This chain uses TRBV28 with TRBJ1-1; D is unresolved. Germline assignment: CDR1 MDHEN and CDR2 SYDVKM. V lost 3 bases, J lost 0 bases, and 14 bases lay in between. CDR3 length: 16 amino acids. CDR3 sequence reads: CASSFLYLRLNTEAFF. Here the CDR3 DNA reads TGTGCCAGCAGTTTTCTCTACCTTCGCTTGAACACTGAAGCTTTCTTT. The entire variable domain, with the rest obtained from reference TRBV28 and TRBJ1-1, is as follows: DVKVTQSSRYLVKRTGEKVFLECVQDMDHENMFWYRQDPGLGLRLIYFSYDVKMKEKGDIPEGYSVSREKKERFSLILESASTNQTSMYLCASSFLYLRLNTEAFFGQGTRLTVV.

The chain joins TRBV5-5 to TRBJ1-1; no firm D call. V dropped 4 bases and J dropped 6 bases, with 10 bases sitting between them. The CDR3 covers 12 residues. Germline CDR1 and CDR2: SGHKS and YYEKEE (reference sequence). This chain's CDR3 is CASSPEAPEAFF. The CDR3, as DNA: TGTGCCAGCAGCCCGGAGGCCCCTGAAGCTTTCTTT.

The rearrangement joins TRBV5-1 to TRBJ1-4, with no clear D. Germline values: CDR1 SGHRS, CDR2 YFSETQ. The CDR3 length is 17 residues. Trimming cost V 1 base and J 3 bases, with 16 bases left between them. CDR3 in amino acids: CASSLLARGQSNEKLFF. CDR3 DNA: TGCGCCAGCAGCTTGCTGGCTAGAGGGCAGTCTAATGAAAAACTGTTTTTT.

V gene TRBV4-3 combines with J gene TRBJ2-6; D remains unclear. Germline CDR1 is LGHNA and CDR2 is YSLEER. The CDR3 spans 16 residues. V was shortened by 0 bases and J by 2 bases, with 8 bases between the two germline ends. The CDR3 here is CASSQDSWAGANVLTF. Here the CDR3 DNA reads TGCGCCAGCAGCCAAGATAGCTGGGCTGGGGCCAACGTCCTGACTTTC.

V is TRBV18 and J is TRBJ2-4; D not resolved. CDR1 is KGHSH and CDR2 is LQKENI in the germline V gene. This CDR3 contains 14 residues. V was cut by 4 bases and J by 1 base, with 8 bases left in between. The CDR3 DNA reads TGTGCCAGCTCACGAGACACCGCCAAAAACATTCAGTACTTC. Translated, it gives CASSRDTAKNIQYF.

V usage is TRBV7-6 and J usage is TRBJ2-7, with 7 positions matching TRBD2. The CDR3 contains 14 residues. Per the germline V gene, CDR1 is SGHVS and CDR2 is FNYEAQ. V lost 5 bases, J lost 0 bases, and 4 bases stayed unmatched. The CDR3 DNA follows: TGTGCCAGCAGCCCAGGGACTATCTCCTACGAGCAGTACTTC. This sequence encodes CASSPGTISYEQYF.

CDR3 in amino acids: CASSEPTSDTQYF. The CDR3 coding sequence is TGTGCCAGCAGTGAACCGACTTCAGATACGCAGTATTTT. This chain links TRBV2 with TRBJ2-3, with D hard to call. This CDR3 comprises 13 residues. Looked up from germline, CDR1 is SNHLY and CDR2 is FYNNEI. Between the trimmed V and J ends, which lost 2 bases and 4 bases, there was a span of 7 bases.